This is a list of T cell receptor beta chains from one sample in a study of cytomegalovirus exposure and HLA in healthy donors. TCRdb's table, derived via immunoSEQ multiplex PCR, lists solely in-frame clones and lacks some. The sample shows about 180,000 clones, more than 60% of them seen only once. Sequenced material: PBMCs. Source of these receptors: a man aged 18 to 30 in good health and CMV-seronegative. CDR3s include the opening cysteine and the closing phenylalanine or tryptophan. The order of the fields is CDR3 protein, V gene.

CASNRRKADEQYF	TRBV13
CASSGYEETQYF	TRBV9
CASSLQDRGLDGYTF	TRBV7-8
CASSQDFSGDTQYF	TRBV14
CASSLGYGYTF	TRBV5-1
CASNTIKTGVAAFF	TRBV6-5
CASSPPGTGGSQYF	TRBV5-4
CASSGLGDKSSYEQYF	TRBV14
CASRTGGASGNTIYF	TRBV19
CATSTSGGYGYTF	TRBV15
CASSLAVGQGSKVGELFF	TRBV7-2
CASSEYRDRTPYGYTF	TRBV6-1
CASSPWTSGRVYEQYF	TRBV4-3
CASSQAPVIARNEQFF	TRBV4-2
CASSSRGYGYTF	TRBV19
CASRGTSGVDTQYF	TRBV6-1
CASSEGTGTREQYF	TRBV5-1
CASSWGQNYNEQFF	TRBV9
CASSFGSSYEQYF	TRBV5-1
CASSEGTGGYRSDTQYF	TRBV11-3
CASSLPGGRGGTEAFF	TRBV5-4
CASSRTGYNGYTF	TRBV6-6
CASSPYTGSYGYTF	TRBV5-6
CASSSSTGNTEAFF	TRBV5-4
CASSQDSGSTANTEAFF	TRBV4-3
CASSRGREVSPLHF	TRBV7-6
CASASGAPNNEQFF	TRBV6-1
CASSERVRGYYEQYF	TRBV2
CASSHEGSGANVLTF	TRBV19